A single sample is the source of the 9 T cell receptor beta chains below, sequenced in a study of T cells in Graves' hyperthyroidism and ophthalmopathy. Regions amplified from RNA transcripts were the TCR beta CDR3 regions. The study used the HTBI primer set for a first-round RT-PCR of the TCR CDR3. Via MiXCR, TCRdb re-called the multiplex PCR reads, giving one row per CDR3 protein. This sample yields about 360,000 distinct CDR3 sequences, of which around a sixth are seen a single time; roughly a quarter belongs to the top ten. Sequencing was carried out using blood. Receptors originate from a woman between 18 and 29 years old with Graves' hyperthyroidism that later progressed to Graves' ophthalmopathy.

The sample holds many counts of this clonotype. The chain couples TRBV30 to TRBJ1-4, with no clear D. V was cut by 0 bases and J by 8 bases, with 13 bases left in between. The CDR3 runs to 14 residues. From germline, CDR1 is GTSNPN and CDR2 SVGIG (reference sequence). This chain's CDR3 is CAWSVHRGGEKLFF. DNA of the CDR3: TGTGCCTGGAGTGTACATCGGGGAGGGGAAAAACTGTTTTTT.

This clonotype appeared many times. The V call is TRBV7-9, the J call TRBJ2-3; unclear D gene. The germline V gene has CDR1 SEHNR and CDR2 FQNEAQ (reference sequence). Trimming shortened V by 5 bases and J by 3 bases, and 9 bases separated the two germline ends. There are 13 residues in the CDR3. The CDR3 protein is CASSQTRTDTQYF. CDR3 nucleotides: TGTGCCAGCAGCCAGACCCGTACAGATACGCAGTATTTT.

This clonotype has at least ten counts. This rearrangement joins TRBV2 to TRBJ2-7; the D gene is possibly TRBD1 (6 bases). Trimming shortened V by 7 bases and J by 3 bases, and 16 bases separated the two germline ends. CDR3 length: 14 residues. Germline loops: CDR1 SNHLY, CDR2 FYNNEI. The CDR3 DNA sequence: TGTGCCAGCACTTCAGGGGACGGGCGCTACGAGCAGTACTTC. The encoded protein is CASTSGDGRYEQYF.

This clonotype has more than one count but fewer than ten. The V and J genes are TRBV9 and TRBJ2-5; D not resolved. This CDR3 is 15 amino acids long. Trimming took off 0 bases at V and 2 bases at J, with 11 bases between the two ends. Per germline, CDR1 SGDLS and CDR2 YYNGEE. The CDR3 DNA is TGTGCCAGCAGCGTAGACGTCAGGCAGCAAGAGACCCAGTACTTC. As protein: CASSVDVRQQETQYF. Combining the CDR3 with reference TRBV9 and TRBJ2-5 gives the whole variable domain DSGVTQTPKHLITATGQRVTLRCSPRSGDLSVYWYQQSLDQGLQFLIQYYNGEERAKGNILERFSAQQFPDLHSELNLSSLELGDSALYFCASSVDVRQQETQYFGPGTRLLVL.

This clonotype was detected only once. The genes are TRBV28 and TRBJ2-4; D is unclear. Trimming pared 8 bases from V and 8 bases from J, leaving 7 bases between. Germline CDR1 is MDHEN and CDR2 is SYDVKM. The CDR3 extends over 10 amino acids. CDR3 nucleotides: TGTGCCAGCTCGCAGGACATTCAGTACTTC. This encodes CASSQDIQYF.

A few counts support this clonotype. The rearrangement joins TRBV3-1 to TRBJ2-7, with TRBD1 matching 12 bases. V dropped 0 bases and J dropped 9; count of bases not matched to a gene: 9. Germline loops: CDR1 LGHDT, CDR2 YNNKEL (reference sequence). CDR3 length equals 16 residues. The CDR3 spells CASSQETGTGGASQYF. The CDR3 DNA reads as TGTGCCAGCAGCCAAGAAACCGGGACAGGGGGCGCATCGCAGTACTTC.

The chain recombines TRBV6-1 with TRBJ2-7; maybe TRBD2 (5 bases). Near its end, the DNA agrees better with TRBJ2-1, so the J call may be wrong. Germline V CDR1 and CDR2: MNHNS, SASEGT. This CDR3 contains 12 residues. The CDR3 region has the DNA TGTGCCAGTGGAGGAGAGAACTACGAGCAGTTCTTC. Amino acids: CASGGENYEQFF.

This clonotype appeared many times. The J gene is TRBJ1-2, the V gene TRBV28, with a tentative D call TRBD1 (6 bases). The germline gives CDR1 MDHEN, CDR2 SYDVKM. CDR3 length: 14 residues. V was trimmed by 6 bases and J by 2 bases, leaving 13 bases between them. The CDR3: CASRLPQGNYGYTF. The CDR3 DNA reads as TGTGCCAGCAGGCTACCCCAGGGGAACTATGGCTACACCTTC.

This clonotype was found many times. The chain employs TRBV28 and TRBJ2-5; D is perhaps TRBD1 (6 bases). Trimming pared 6 bases from V and 4 bases from J, leaving 18 bases between. Looked up from germline, CDR1 is MDHEN and CDR2 is SYDVKM. The CDR3 length is 15 residues. The chain's CDR3 is CASRTLKQGSETQYF. The CDR3 nucleotides read TGTGCCAGCAGAACCCTAAAACAGGGCTCAGAGACCCAGTACTTC.